Shown below are 32 T cell receptor beta chains from a single sample sequenced in a study of blood T cells in healthy people across ages. A sample-barcoded 5' primer and a J-beta primer mix were used in a second PCR of roughly 6 to 11 cycles. TCRdb passed the 5' RACE reads through MiXCR, listing each CDR3 protein once. Of 1 million or so distinct CDR3 sequences in the sample, almost 25% were seen once. Another study also made use of these data, one on T cells of mothers and their children.

Sequencing was performed on blood. The receptors were gathered from a girl aged 2 to 10 in good health.

The V call is TRBV21-1, the J call TRBJ1-4. TRBV21-1 counts as a pseudogene. This CDR3 is 13 amino acids long. DNA for the CDR3: TGTGCCAGCAGCGGCAGCCGTAATGAAAAACTGTTTTTT. Residues: CASSGSRNEKLFF.

This clonotype was seen a few times. The chain joins TRBV6-5 to TRBJ2-2; 7 bases map to TRBD1. Trimming took 0 bases from V and 7 from J; bases not matched to a gene: 5. Germline V gene data show CDR1 as MNHEY and CDR2 as SVGAGI. The CDR3 is made up of 15 amino acids. CDR3 in amino acids: CASSYSRQGSGELFF. The CDR3 DNA follows: TGTGCCAGCAGTTACTCGAGACAGGGTAGCGGGGAGCTGTTTTTT.

V usage is TRBV5-1 and J usage is TRBJ1-2, with D possibly being TRBD1 (6 bases). Germline CDR1 SGHRS, CDR2 YFSETQ. This CDR3 comprises 17 residues. The V end lost 0 bases, the J end lost 7 bases, and 22 bases lay between the germline ends. The CDR3 spells CASSLGGRSTSTSGYTF. Written as DNA, the CDR3 is TGCGCCAGCAGCTTGGGGGGGCGGTCGACATCCACCAGTGGCTACACCTTC. Based on the CDR3 plus reference TRBV5-1 and TRBJ1-2, the full variable domain is KAGVTQTPRYLIKTRGQQVTLSCSPISGHRSVSWYQQTPGQGLQFLFEYFSETQRNKGNFPGRFSGRQFSNSRSEMNVSTLELGDSALYLCASSLGGRSTSTSGYTFGSGTRLTVV.

V gene TRBV20-1 combines with J gene TRBJ1-2; 8 bases align to TRBD1. Unmatched junction bases numbered 3, after V lost 6 bases and J lost 3 bases. This CDR3 has 12 amino acids. Germline CDR1 DFQATT, CDR2 SNEGSKA (reference sequence). This CDR3 is CSAQQGDYGYTF. In DNA form, the CDR3 reads TGCAGTGCACAACAGGGGGACTATGGCTACACCTTC.

The J gene is TRBJ1-4, the V gene TRBV5-1, with TRBD1 matching 8 bases. This CDR3 has 15 residues. CDR1 and CDR2 (germline): SGHRS, YFSETQ. Losses at the gene ends were 0 bases for V and 7 bases for J; bases not matched to a gene: 5. The CDR3 here is CASSLEGQGLEKLFF. DNA for the CDR3: TGCGCCAGCAGCTTGGAAGGACAGGGTCTTGAAAAACTGTTTTTT.

The J gene is TRBJ2-5, the V gene TRBV3-1; D is uncertain. The length of the CDR3 is 14 residues. Germline V CDR1 and CDR2: LGHDT, YNNKEL (reference sequence). V dropped 7 bases and J dropped 1 base, with 13 bases sitting between them. CDR3 amino acids: CASTQLTFQETQYF. In nucleotides, the CDR3 is TGTGCCAGCACGCAGCTGACCTTCCAAGAGACCCAGTACTTC.

The sample holds a few counts of this clonotype. V usage is TRBV7-9 and J usage is TRBJ1-1; the D gene is possibly TRBD1 (5 bases). Per germline, CDR1 SEHNR and CDR2 FQNEAQ (reference sequence). The CDR3 runs to 15 residues. Trimming removed 5 bases from V and 4 bases from J, with 17 bases in between. The CDR3 DNA reads TGTGCCAGCAGCCCTAGGGACTCCGAAGGCACTGAAGCTTTCTTT. It codes for CASSPRDSEGTEAFF.

The table lists this clonotype with a few counts. DNA of the CDR3: TGTGCCAGCAGTTGGGACAAGGGGTTCTTCTTTGGGGCCAACGTCCTGACTTTC. Amino acids: CASSWDKGFFFGANVLTF. The chain carries TRBV28 and TRBJ2-6; perhaps TRBD1 as D (6 bases). V was clipped by 4 bases and J by 3 bases, with 19 bases between them. The germline V gene encodes CDR1 MDHEN and CDR2 SYDVKM. The CDR3 runs 18 residues.

The table lists this clonotype with a few counts. This chain connects TRBV6-5 to TRBJ1-1; no clear D gene. CDR1 is MNHEY, CDR2 SVGAGI, per germline. V shed 2 bases and J shed 0 bases, with 4 bases lying between them. CDR3 length: 13 amino acids. This chain's CDR3 is CASSYAVNTEAFF. The CDR3 coding sequence is TGTGCCAGCAGTTACGCTGTGAACACTGAAGCTTTCTTT.

The chain has TRBV9 and TRBJ2-7; D might be TRBD1 or TRBD2, each matching 5 bases. Per germline, CDR1 SGDLS and CDR2 YYNGEE. V was shortened by 0 bases and J by 0 bases, with 10 bases between the two germline ends. There are 15 residues in the CDR3. This chain's CDR3 is CASSVGEGSSYEQYF. CDR3 nucleotide sequence: TGTGCCAGCAGCGTAGGCGAGGGGAGCTCCTACGAGCAGTACTTC.

This clonotype occurred a few times. The chain has TRBV7-9 and TRBJ2-5, with D uncertain. TRBJ2-1 explains the end of the DNA better; the J call may be wrong. Germline values: CDR1 SEHNR, CDR2 FQNEAQ (reference sequence). The length of the CDR3 is 13 residues. Here the CDR3 reads CASSFSGVDEQFF. The CDR3 coding sequence is TGTGCCAGCAGCTTCTCCGGCGTCGATGAGCAGTTCTTC.

A single count supports this clonotype. The chain recombines TRBV2 with TRBJ1-1; D possibly corresponds to TRBD1 (6 bases). The CDR3 has 15 residues. Germline lookup yields CDR1 SNHLY and CDR2 FYNNEI. V lost 4 bases to trimming and J lost 4 bases, with 16 bases between them. For the CDR3, the DNA is TGTGCCAGCAGTGGTACAGGGCTCACAGGCACTGAAGCTTTCTTT. Amino acid sequence: CASSGTGLTGTEAFF.

This clonotype was counted only a few times. The chain couples TRBV5-1 to TRBJ2-3, with D possibly matching TRBD2 (5 bases). The CDR3 is 16 residues long. In germline, CDR1 is SGHRS, CDR2 YFSETQ. V was trimmed by 6 bases and J by 2 bases, leaving 19 bases between them. The CDR3 here is CASTDTGGGSTDTQYF. CDR3 nucleotides: TGCGCCAGCACCGATACCGGTGGAGGTTCCACAGATACGCAGTATTTT.

This clonotype has a count of ten or more. The V call is TRBV29-1, the J call TRBJ2-7, with D tentatively TRBD2 (5 bases). The CDR3 has 12 amino acids. V dropped 4 bases and J dropped 2 bases, with 9 bases sitting between them. CDR1 SQVTM and CDR2 ANQGSEA come from the germline V gene. For the CDR3, the DNA is TGCAGCGTTGTTGGAGGCCCCTACGAGCAGTACTTC. This encodes CSVVGGPYEQYF.

The chain employs TRBV10-3 and TRBJ1-3, with 10 bases fitting TRBD1. The trim removed 8 bases at V and 4 bases at J, leaving 5 bases unmatched. The CDR3 length is 14 residues. From germline, CDR1 is ENHRY and CDR2 SYGVKD. Written as DNA, the CDR3 is TGTGCCATCCGCCGACAGGGGGCCGGAAACACCATATATTTT. This codes for CAIRRQGAGNTIYF.

This clonotype was seen only a few times. This sequence joins TRBV7-6 and TRBJ2-2; perhaps TRBD2 as D (5 bases). V lost 0 bases and J 1 base, leaving 9 bases between the germline ends. This CDR3 spans 16 amino acids. Germline V gene sequence: CDR1 SGHVS, CDR2 FNYEAQ. CDR3 in DNA: TGTGCCAGCAGCTTAGCGTCAGCGGAGAACACCGGGGAGCTGTTTTTT. It is translated as CASSLASAENTGELFF.

This chain connects TRBV7-2 to TRBJ1-2; 9 bases are shared with TRBD1. CDR1 is SGHTA and CDR2 is FQGNSA in the germline V gene. This CDR3 spans 14 amino acids. Germline trimming cut 4 bases from V and 4 bases from J; bases unmatched to any gene: 4. The DNA for the CDR3 is TGTGCCAGCAGCTCGGACAGGGGTCCCTATGGCTACACCTTC. Translated, it gives CASSSDRGPYGYTF.

With regard to this clonotype: A read error may explain this, as a much larger clone is one base away. Without the conserved terminal phenylalanine or tryptophan, this CDR3 likely stems from a read error. The chain joins TRBV7-9 to TRBJ2-7; D remains ambiguous. The closer fit of TRBJ2-1 to the DNA end suggests the J call may be wrong. This CDR3 region has 10 residues. Germline V gives CDR1 SEHNR, CDR2 FQNEAQ (reference sequence). This CDR3 reads CASSSNEQFL. CDR3 in DNA: TGTGCCAGCAGCTCCAATGAGCAGTTCCTC.

This clonotype showed up just a few times. This chain connects TRBV7-9 to TRBJ2-1; 9 nucleotides match TRBD2. The CDR3 runs to 15 residues. V shed 3 bases, J shed 4 bases, and the junction held 4 bases outside the gene matches. CDR1 and CDR2 from the germline V gene are SEHNR and FQNEAQ (reference sequence). CDR3 in DNA: TGTGCCAGCAGCTTTCAGCGGGGGGTTTACAATGAGCAGTTCTTC. This encodes CASSFQRGVYNEQFF.

The V and J genes are TRBV9 and TRBJ1-2, with D hard to call. The CDR3 spans 12 residues. The germline gives CDR1 SGDLS, CDR2 YYNGEE. V shed 0 bases and J shed 7 bases, with 7 bases lying between them. This chain's CDR3 is CASSVGEGGYTF. The CDR3 DNA sequence: TGTGCCAGCAGCGTAGGGGAAGGTGGCTACACCTTC.

The chain is built from TRBV2 and TRBJ2-2, with a possible D match to TRBD2 (6 bases). The CDR3 runs 13 residues. Per germline, CDR1 SNHLY and CDR2 FYNNEI. Trimming took off 6 bases at V and 3 bases at J, with 8 bases between the two ends. CDR3 bases: TGTGCCAGCAGACTAGCCCACACCGGGGAGCTGTTTTTT. Residues: CASRLAHTGELFF.

The genes are TRBV5-1 and TRBJ2-1; 11 nucleotides match TRBD1. The CDR3 is 15 residues long. V lost 4 bases, J lost 7 bases, and 7 bases stayed unmatched. Germline values: CDR1 SGHRS, CDR2 YFSETQ. CDR3 nucleotides: TGCGCCAGCAGCGCTCGGGACAGGGGGAGAAATGAGCAGTTCTTC. Amino acid sequence: CASSARDRGRNEQFF.

This chain connects TRBV7-2 to TRBJ2-7, with D possibly TRBD1 on 6 matching bases. Germline V CDR1 and CDR2: SGHTA, FQGNSA. Trimming stripped 5 bases from V and 7 bases from J, with 21 bases between. CDR3 length: 15 residues. Here the CDR3 DNA reads TGTGCCAGCAGCCGACAGGACGGCACCGGCGAGGAGCAGTACTTC. Its protein product is CASSRQDGTGEEQYF.

The rearrangement links TRBV7-2 to TRBJ1-4; D is unclear. V gave up 1 base and J gave up 6 bases, with 12 bases separating them. The CDR3 sequence is 15 residues long. Looked up from germline, CDR1 is SGHTA and CDR2 is FQGNSA. In DNA, the CDR3 is TGTGCCAGCAGCTTAGACGGCGGACGCTATGAAAAACTGTTTTTT. It yields the protein CASSLDGGRYEKLFF.

This clonotype appeared a few times. The rearrangement joins TRBV29-1 to TRBJ1-2, with TRBD1 identical over 9 bases. Losses at the gene ends were 7 bases for V and 8 bases for J; bases not matched to a gene: 11. This CDR3 spans 13 amino acids. Germline V CDR1 and CDR2: SQVTM, ANQGSEA. Here the CDR3 DNA reads TGCAGCGCTCTGACAGGGGGGTCCGGGGGCTACACCTTC. Amino acids: CSALTGGSGGYTF.

The rearrangement links TRBV20-1 to TRBJ1-1; D gene ambiguous. The germline V gene encodes CDR1 DFQATT and CDR2 SNEGSKA (reference sequence). The CDR3 sequence is 14 residues long. The V end was cut by 3 bases, the J end by 3 bases, with 14 bases between. CDR3 sequence (DNA): TGCAGTGCTAGTAAGGGTGATGGGGACACTGAAGCTTTCTTT. Translating gives CSASKGDGDTEAFF.

On this clonotype: One end of the junction fails to match germline, which may point to a read error. This chain uses TRBV7-8 with TRBJ2-1; the D call may be TRBD1 or TRBD2 (6 bases each). In germline, CDR1 is SGHVS, CDR2 FQNEAQ. This CDR3 contains 16 residues. The CDR3, as DNA: TGTGCCGGCAGTCCCAGAGGAGGGGGAGTCCACAATGAGCAGTTCTTC. Its protein is CAGSPRGGGVHNEQFF.

This clonotype was recorded a few times. The J gene is TRBJ2-1, the V gene TRBV20-1; 7 bases map to TRBD2. Germline lookup yields CDR1 DFQATT and CDR2 SNEGSKA (reference sequence). The junction had 11 bases not matched to a gene; V was cut back by 3 bases and J by 0 bases. CDR3 length equals 17 residues. CDR3 in DNA: TGCAGTGCTAGCGATCCTAGCGGAACTAGCTCCTACAATGAGCAGTTCTTC. Translating it yields CSASDPSGTSSYNEQFF.

This chain uses TRBV12-3 or TRBV12-4 with TRBJ2-5, with 12 bases that match TRBD2. The V gene end was trimmed by 8 bases and the J gene end by 0 bases; junction bases not matched to a gene: 7. The CDR3 consists of 16 residues. The CDR3 DNA follows: TGTGCCAGCGGGGGACTAGCGGGTCTGTACCAAGAGACCCAGTACTTC. It codes for CASGGLAGLYQETQYF.

As DNA, the CDR3 is TGTGCCAGCAGCCACGACATCGCTGAGACCCAGTACTTC. Amino acids: CASSHDIAETQYF. The V gene is TRBV12-3 or TRBV12-4, the J gene TRBJ2-5; no reliable D call. The CDR3 is 13 amino acids. Trimming shortened V by 6 bases and J by 5 bases, and 13 bases separated the two germline ends.

This sequence joins TRBV27 and TRBJ1-5; possible D gene TRBD1, 5 bases. This CDR3 is built from 12 residues. Germline assignment: CDR1 MNHEY and CDR2 SMNVEV (reference sequence). V dropped 6 bases and J dropped 5 bases, with 8 bases sitting between them. CDR3 residues: CASRWGDQPQHF. The CDR3 DNA follows: TGTGCCAGCAGATGGGGGGATCAGCCCCAGCATTTT.

V is TRBV5-1 and J is TRBJ1-2; no firm D call. V dropped 9 bases and J dropped 4 bases, with 16 bases sitting between them. The length of the CDR3 is 13 residues. The germline CDR1 and CDR2 sequences are SGHRS and YFSETQ. The CDR3 loop reads CATATNGIYGYTF. CDR3 sequence (DNA): TGCGCCACCGCAACGAACGGGATCTATGGCTACACCTTC.